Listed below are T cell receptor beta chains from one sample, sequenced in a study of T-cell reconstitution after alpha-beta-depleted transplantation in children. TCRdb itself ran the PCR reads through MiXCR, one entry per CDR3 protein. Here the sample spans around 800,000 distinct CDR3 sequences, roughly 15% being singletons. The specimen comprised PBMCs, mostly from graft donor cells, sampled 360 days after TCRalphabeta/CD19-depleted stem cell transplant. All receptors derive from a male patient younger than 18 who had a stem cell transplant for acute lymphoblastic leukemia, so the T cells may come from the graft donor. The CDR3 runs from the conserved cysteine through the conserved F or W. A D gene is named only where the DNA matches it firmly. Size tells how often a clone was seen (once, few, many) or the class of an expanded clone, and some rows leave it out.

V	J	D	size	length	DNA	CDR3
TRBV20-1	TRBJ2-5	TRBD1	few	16	TGCAGTGCTAGAGATCTGCTGACAGGGGTCCAAGAGACCCAGTACTTC	CSARDLLTGVQETQYF
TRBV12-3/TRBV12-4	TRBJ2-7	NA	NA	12	TGTGCCAGCAGGGTGGCCCACTACGAGCAGTACTTC	CASRVAHYEQYF
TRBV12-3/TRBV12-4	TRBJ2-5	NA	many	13	TGTGCCAGCAGTTTAGCCAGGAAAGAGACCCAGTACTTC	CASSLARKETQYF
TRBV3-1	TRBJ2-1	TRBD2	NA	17	TGTGCCAGCAGCCAAGAACTAGCGGGAGTAGACTACAATGAGCAGTTCTTC	CASSQELAGVDYNEQFF
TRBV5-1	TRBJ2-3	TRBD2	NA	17	TGCGCCAGCAGCTTGGTGGCGGGAGGCCCTCCTCCAGATACGCAGTATTTT	CASSLVAGGPPPDTQYF
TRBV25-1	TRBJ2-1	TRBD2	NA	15	TGTGCCAGCAGTGACCGGACTAGCGGGAGGAATGAGCAGTTCTTC	CASSDRTSGRNEQFF
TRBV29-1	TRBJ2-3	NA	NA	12	TGCAGCGTTCTGTACCCCACAGATACGCAGTATTTT	CSVLYPTDTQYF
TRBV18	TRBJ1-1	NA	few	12	TGTGCCAGCTCACCTATCGACGCTGAAGCTTTCTTT	CASSPIDAEAFF
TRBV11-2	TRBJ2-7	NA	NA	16	TGTGCCAGCAGTTTTCCCTCAGGGGGGACGTACGGCGAGCAGTACTTC	CASSFPSGGTYGEQYF
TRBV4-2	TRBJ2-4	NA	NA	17	TGTGCCAGCAGCCGTGATCGGGGGCCATTAGCCAAAAACATTCAGTACTTC	CASSRDRGPLAKNIQYF
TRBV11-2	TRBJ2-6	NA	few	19	TGTGCCAGCAGCTTAGGTTCGGGACACCCCTCCTCTGGGGCCAACGTCCTGACTTTC	CASSLGSGHPSSGANVLTF
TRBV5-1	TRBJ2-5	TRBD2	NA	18	TGCGCCAGCAGCTTGGCCCTAGCGGGAGGGCCGGGGCAAGAGACCCAGTACTTC	CASSLALAGGPGQETQYF
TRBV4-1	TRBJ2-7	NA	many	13	TGCGCCAGCAGCCAAGACGGGTTTTACGAGCAGTACTTC	CASSQDGFYEQYF
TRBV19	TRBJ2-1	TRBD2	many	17	TGTGCCAGTAGTATTTGGGGTGGGGAGGGCCCCTACAATGAGCAGTTCTTC	CASSIWGGEGPYNEQFF
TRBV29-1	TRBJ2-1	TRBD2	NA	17	TGCAGCGTTTCTCCTAGCGGGAAGATGAACGGAGGCAATGAGCAGTTCTTC	CSVSPSGKMNGGNEQFF
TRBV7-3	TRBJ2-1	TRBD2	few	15	TGTGCCAGCAGGCTACTAGCGGGAGTCGACAATGAGCAGTTCTTC	CASRLLAGVDNEQFF
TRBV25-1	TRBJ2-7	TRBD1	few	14	TGTGCCAGCAGTGGAACCGGGACAGGGAGCGAGCAGTACTTC	CASSGTGTGSEQYF
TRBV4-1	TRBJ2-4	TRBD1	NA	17	TGCGCCAGCAGCCAAGGCCGCGTCAGGGGGGCCAAAAACATTCAGTACTTC	CASSQGRVRGAKNIQYF
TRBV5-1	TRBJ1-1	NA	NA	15	TGCGCCAGCAGCTTCCAACCAGCGGGGGGCACTGAAGCTTTCTTT	CASSFQPAGGTEAFF
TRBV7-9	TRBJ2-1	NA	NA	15	TGTGCCAGCAGTCGACAGCCACCCTCCTACAATGAGCAGTTCTTC	CASSRQPPSYNEQFF
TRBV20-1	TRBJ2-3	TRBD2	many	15	TGCAGTGCAATAAGCGGGGGGGAAAGCACAGATACGCAGTATTTT	CSAISGGESTDTQYF
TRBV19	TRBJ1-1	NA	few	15	TGTGCCAGTAGTATATTGGGGGCCCCGAACACTGAAGCTTTCTTT	CASSILGAPNTEAFF
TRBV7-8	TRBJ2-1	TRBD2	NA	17	TGTGCCAGCAGCTCCTCTCGGACTAGCGGGGATTACAATGAGCAGTTCTTC	CASSSSRTSGDYNEQFF
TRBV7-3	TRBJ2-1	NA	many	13	TGTGCCAGCAGCTTACCCCCCCGGGGTGAGCAGTTCTTC	CASSLPPRGEQFF
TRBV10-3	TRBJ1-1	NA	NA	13	TGTGCCATCAGTGAAGTGTTAGGAAGGGAGGTTTTCTTT	CAISEVLGREVFF
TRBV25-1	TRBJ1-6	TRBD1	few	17	TGTGCCAGCAGTGGCGACAGGGTCGGCTCCTATAATTCACCCCTCCACTTT	CASSGDRVGSYNSPLHF
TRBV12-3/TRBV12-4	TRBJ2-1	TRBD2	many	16	TGTGCCAGCAGCCTCCTCACTAGCGGGTTATACAATGAGCAGTTCTTC	CASSLLTSGLYNEQFF
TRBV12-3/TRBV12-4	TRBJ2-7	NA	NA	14	TGTGCCAGCAGTTTGAGGTCAACACCCTACGAGCAGTACTTC	CASSLRSTPYEQYF
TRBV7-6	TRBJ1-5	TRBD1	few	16	TGTGCCAGCAGCTTAGTCGCAGGGGGCGCGAGTCAGCCCCAGCATTTT	CASSLVAGGASQPQHF
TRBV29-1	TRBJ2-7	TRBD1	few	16	TGCAGCGTGTTCCCAACAGGGGGTTCTCTACCCTACGAGCAGTACTTC	CSVFPTGGSLPYEQYF
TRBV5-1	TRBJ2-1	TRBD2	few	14	TGCGCCAGTGCCGGGACTAGCGGGTACAATGAGCAGTTCTTC	CASAGTSGYNEQFF
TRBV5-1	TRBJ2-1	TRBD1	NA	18	TGCGCCAGCAGCCAAAATAACAGGGGGTTCGCATCCTACAATGAGCAGTTCTTC	CASSQNNRGFASYNEQFF
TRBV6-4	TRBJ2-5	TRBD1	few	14	TGTGCCAGCAGGGCCGGGACAGGGGAAGAGACCCAGTACTTC	CASRAGTGEETQYF
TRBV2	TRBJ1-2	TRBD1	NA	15	TGTGCCAGCAGTGAAGCGGGACAGGGGGCCAGAAACTACACCTTC	CASSEAGQGARNYTF
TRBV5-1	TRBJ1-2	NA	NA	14	TGCGCCAGCAGCTTGGCGACAGACAGCTATGGCTACACCTTC	CASSLATDSYGYTF
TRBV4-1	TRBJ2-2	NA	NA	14	TGCGCCAGCAAAGGGCTTTTCCCCACCGGGGAGCTGTTTTTT	CASKGLFPTGELFF